This is a list of T cell receptor beta chains from one sample in a study of graft-versus-host responses after intestinal transplantation. The antigens for these receptors are not known. Here immunoSEQ multiplex PCR was the method, and the copy in TCRdb shows in-frame clones only, minus some. The sample consists of more than 95,000 clones, around nine tenths of them appearing once. The sequenced sample was unstimulated CD4+ T cells sorted from spleen or lymph node cells, obtained before intestinal transplant. The receptors derive from a human donor who received an intestinal transplant. The CDR3 runs from the conserved cysteine through the conserved F or W. Each record gives: clone size, J gene, D gene, V gene, CDR3 length, CDR3 DNA, CDR3 protein. A D gene is named only where the DNA matches it firmly. Where a row states a size, it is once, few, many or the class of an expanded clone; other rows omit it.

clone size: NA; J gene: TRBJ2-3; D gene: TRBD2; V gene: TRBV5-1; CDR3 length: 19; CDR3 DNA: TGCGCCAGCAGCTTGGATATCTCCGGACTAGCGGGATCCACAGATACGCAGTATTTT; CDR3 protein: CASSLDISGLAGSTDTQYF
clone size: NA; J gene: TRBJ1-3; D gene: NA; V gene: TRBV4-3; CDR3 length: 14; CDR3 DNA: TGCGCCAGCAGCCAGGGCAGGGTGGGAAACACCATATATTTT; CDR3 protein: CASSQGRVGNTIYF
clone size: NA; J gene: TRBJ1-5; D gene: NA; V gene: TRBV7-8; CDR3 length: 16; CDR3 DNA: TGTGCCAGCAGCTTAGCGTGGGGACATCGCAATCAGCCCCAGCATTTT; CDR3 protein: CASSLAWGHRNQPQHF
clone size: NA; J gene: TRBJ2-1; D gene: NA; V gene: TRBV25-1; CDR3 length: 15; CDR3 DNA: TGTGCCAGCAGTGAATCCGGCGGGGCATACAATGAGCAGTTCTTC; CDR3 protein: CASSESGGAYNEQFF
clone size: NA; J gene: TRBJ2-7; D gene: TRBD1; V gene: TRBV30; CDR3 length: 17; CDR3 DNA: TGTGCCTGGAGTGTAAGGATGCCGGGACAGGGGGCTTGGGAGCAGTACTTC; CDR3 protein: CAWSVRMPGQGAWEQYF
clone size: once; J gene: TRBJ1-1; D gene: NA; V gene: TRBV27; CDR3 length: 14; CDR3 DNA: TGTGCCAGCAGTCGCTCTGGGGGAGGCACTGAAGCTTTCTTT; CDR3 protein: CASSRSGGGTEAFF
clone size: NA; J gene: TRBJ2-2; D gene: NA; V gene: TRBV2; CDR3 length: 11; CDR3 DNA: TGTGCCAGAGGGGCCACCGGGGAGCTGTTTTTT; CDR3 protein: CARGATGELFF
clone size: NA; J gene: TRBJ2-3; D gene: NA; V gene: TRBV7-9; CDR3 length: 14; CDR3 DNA: TGTGCCAGCAGCTTAGTTACCGTAGCGGATACGCAGTATTTT; CDR3 protein: CASSLVTVADTQYF
clone size: NA; J gene: TRBJ2-2; D gene: NA; V gene: TRBV7-6; CDR3 length: 13; CDR3 DNA: TGTGCCAGCAGCTTAGACACGGGCGGGGAGCTGTTTTTT; CDR3 protein: CASSLDTGGELFF
clone size: once; J gene: TRBJ2-3; D gene: NA; V gene: TRBV7-2; CDR3 length: 14; CDR3 DNA: TGTGCCAGCAGCTTAATGTCTTCTCCAGATACGCAGTATTTT; CDR3 protein: CASSLMSSPDTQYF
clone size: NA; J gene: TRBJ2-7; D gene: NA; V gene: TRBV28; CDR3 length: 14; CDR3 DNA: TGTGCCAGTGCACCGGGACAAAGGTCCTACGAGCAGTACTTC; CDR3 protein: CASAPGQRSYEQYF
clone size: once; J gene: TRBJ1-2; D gene: NA; V gene: TRBV30; CDR3 length: 14; CDR3 DNA: TGTGCCTGGAGTGTACAGAACGCACCCTATGGCTACACCTTC; CDR3 protein: CAWSVQNAPYGYTF
clone size: NA; J gene: TRBJ2-1; D gene: NA; V gene: TRBV5-1; CDR3 length: 13; CDR3 DNA: TGCGCCAGCAGCCCAGGGGCCGGCAATGAGCAGTTCTTC; CDR3 protein: CASSPGAGNEQFF
clone size: NA; J gene: TRBJ1-4; D gene: NA; V gene: TRBV5-4; CDR3 length: 15; CDR3 DNA: TGTGCCAGCAGCTTGGGGGGCAGCACTAATGAAAAACTGTTTTTT; CDR3 protein: CASSLGGSTNEKLFF
clone size: NA; J gene: TRBJ1-6; D gene: TRBD1; V gene: TRBV4-3; CDR3 length: 16; CDR3 DNA: TGCGCCAGCAGCCAAGTCGCCGGGACAGGGAATTCACCCCTCCACTTT; CDR3 protein: CASSQVAGTGNSPLHF
clone size: NA; J gene: TRBJ2-5; D gene: NA; V gene: TRBV18; CDR3 length: 14; CDR3 DNA: TGTGCCAGCTCACCTAAACGGGTGACGGAGACCCAGTACTTC; CDR3 protein: CASSPKRVTETQYF
clone size: NA; J gene: TRBJ1-1; D gene: NA; V gene: TRBV7-3; CDR3 length: 13; CDR3 DNA: TGTGCCAGCAGCTTACGGGAGTCAGGTGAAGCTTTCTTT; CDR3 protein: CASSLRESGEAFF
clone size: NA; J gene: TRBJ1-6; D gene: NA; V gene: TRBV6-5; CDR3 length: 14; CDR3 DNA: TGTGCCAGCAGTCTCGACAGGACCAATTCACCCCTCCACTTT; CDR3 protein: CASSLDRTNSPLHF
clone size: NA; J gene: TRBJ1-6; D gene: NA; V gene: TRBV27; CDR3 length: 15; CDR3 DNA: TGTGCCAGCAGACGAACGAGCCGAAATAATTCACCCCTCCACTTT; CDR3 protein: CASRRTSRNNSPLHF
clone size: NA; J gene: TRBJ1-2; D gene: TRBD1; V gene: TRBV15; CDR3 length: 15; CDR3 DNA: TGTGCCACCAGCAGGGGACAGGGGCCCTTCTATGGCTACACCTTC; CDR3 protein: CATSRGQGPFYGYTF
clone size: NA; J gene: TRBJ2-1; D gene: TRBD2; V gene: TRBV7-2; CDR3 length: 18; CDR3 DNA: TGTGCCAGCAGTCCTGAGGGGCTAGCGGGGGGAAGGTACAATGAGCAGTTCTTC; CDR3 protein: CASSPEGLAGGRYNEQFF
clone size: NA; J gene: TRBJ2-1; D gene: NA; V gene: TRBV5-4; CDR3 length: 15; CDR3 DNA: TGTGCCAGCAGCCGTGGGGGGGGGCTGGTAAATGAGCAGTTCTTC; CDR3 protein: CASSRGGGLVNEQFF
clone size: NA; J gene: TRBJ1-1; D gene: NA; V gene: TRBV7-2; CDR3 length: 15; CDR3 DNA: TGTGCCAGCAGCCCAACGGGACACTCTAACACTGAAGCTTTCTTT; CDR3 protein: CASSPTGHSNTEAFF
clone size: NA; J gene: TRBJ1-2; D gene: TRBD1; V gene: TRBV6-4; CDR3 length: 12; CDR3 DNA: TGTGCCAGCAGGCCCGACAGGGGCGGCTACACCTTC; CDR3 protein: CASRPDRGGYTF
clone size: NA; J gene: TRBJ1-4; D gene: NA; V gene: TRBV5-1; CDR3 length: 14; CDR3 DNA: TGCGCCAGCAGCTTACGGTCAGGGGCTGAAAAACTGTTTTTT; CDR3 protein: CASSLRSGAEKLFF
clone size: NA; J gene: TRBJ2-7; D gene: TRBD2; V gene: TRBV5-1; CDR3 length: 15; CDR3 DNA: TGCGCCAGCAGCACACTAGCGGGTGGCTCCTACGAGCAGTACTTC; CDR3 protein: CASSTLAGGSYEQYF
clone size: NA; J gene: TRBJ1-2; D gene: NA; V gene: TRBV6-5; CDR3 length: 14; CDR3 DNA: TGTGCCAGCAGTTACATACAGGGCAGTTATGGCTACACCTTC; CDR3 protein: CASSYIQGSYGYTF
clone size: NA; J gene: TRBJ2-7; D gene: TRBD1; V gene: TRBV6-1; CDR3 length: 14; CDR3 DNA: TGTGCCAGCAGGGAACCCGGGACAGCCTACGAGCAGTACTTC; CDR3 protein: CASREPGTAYEQYF
clone size: NA; J gene: TRBJ1-5; D gene: TRBD1; V gene: TRBV6-5; CDR3 length: 15; CDR3 DNA: TGTGCCAGCAGGGACCACGGGACAGGGAATCAGCCCCAGCATTTT; CDR3 protein: CASRDHGTGNQPQHF
clone size: NA; J gene: TRBJ2-3; D gene: TRBD1; V gene: TRBV5-1; CDR3 length: 16; CDR3 DNA: TGCGCCAGCAGCTTCACCCTAACAGGGGGTACAGATACGCAGTATTTT; CDR3 protein: CASSFTLTGGTDTQYF
clone size: NA; J gene: TRBJ2-7; D gene: NA; V gene: TRBV7-6; CDR3 length: 13; CDR3 DNA: TGTGCCAGCAGTCTAGGCGCTTCCTACGAGCAGTACTTC; CDR3 protein: CASSLGASYEQYF
clone size: few; J gene: TRBJ1-4; D gene: NA; V gene: TRBV2; CDR3 length: 14; CDR3 DNA: TGTGCCAGCAGTCTCGCAGGGTTAGGTGAAAAACTGTTTTTT; CDR3 protein: CASSLAGLGEKLFF
clone size: NA; J gene: TRBJ2-1; D gene: TRBD1; V gene: TRBV5-1; CDR3 length: 14; CDR3 DNA: TGCGCCAGCAGCTTGAACAGGGGTTACAATGAGCAGTTCTTC; CDR3 protein: CASSLNRGYNEQFF
clone size: NA; J gene: TRBJ2-5; D gene: NA; V gene: TRBV5-3; CDR3 length: 14; CDR3 DNA: TGTGCCAGAAGCTCGCCTTGGGGGCGCGAGACCCAGTACTTC; CDR3 protein: CARSSPWGRETQYF
clone size: once; J gene: TRBJ1-6; D gene: NA; V gene: TRBV5-4; CDR3 length: 13; CDR3 DNA: TGTGCCAGCAGCTTCGCGAATAATTCACCCCTCCACTTT; CDR3 protein: CASSFANNSPLHF
clone size: NA; J gene: TRBJ2-5; D gene: NA; V gene: TRBV7-2; CDR3 length: 12; CDR3 DNA: TGTGCCAGCACGCAGGGTAGAGAGACCCAGTACTTC; CDR3 protein: CASTQGRETQYF
clone size: NA; J gene: TRBJ1-1; D gene: NA; V gene: TRBV5-1; CDR3 length: 15; CDR3 DNA: TGCGCCAGCAGCTTGGGCGCCAGGGGCGGCACTGAAGCTTTCTTT; CDR3 protein: CASSLGARGGTEAFF
clone size: NA; J gene: TRBJ2-2; D gene: NA; V gene: TRBV6-5; CDR3 length: 15; CDR3 DNA: TGTGCCAGCAGTTCCCCCCGGGCGAACACCGGGGAGCTGTTTTTT; CDR3 protein: CASSSPRANTGELFF
clone size: NA; J gene: TRBJ1-4; D gene: TRBD1; V gene: TRBV14; CDR3 length: 16; CDR3 DNA: TGTGCCAGCAGCCGGCATGAGGACAGGGGGAAAGAAAAACTGTTTTTT; CDR3 protein: CASSRHEDRGKEKLFF
clone size: NA; J gene: TRBJ2-2; D gene: TRBD1; V gene: TRBV28; CDR3 length: 16; CDR3 DNA: TGTGCCAGCGCACCAGGGGACAGCGCAAACACCGGGGAGCTGTTTTTT; CDR3 protein: CASAPGDSANTGELFF
clone size: NA; J gene: TRBJ2-7; D gene: NA; V gene: TRBV6-5; CDR3 length: 15; CDR3 DNA: TGTGCCAGCAGTCCGCCGGGACTTTACTCCTACGAGCAGTACTTC; CDR3 protein: CASSPPGLYSYEQYF
clone size: once; J gene: TRBJ2-5; D gene: NA; V gene: TRBV6-1; CDR3 length: 16; CDR3 DNA: TGTGCCAGCAGTGAAGCGGGCGGGACAGTTATGGAGACCCAGTACTTC; CDR3 protein: CASSEAGGTVMETQYF
clone size: NA; J gene: TRBJ2-6; D gene: NA; V gene: TRBV11-1; CDR3 length: 18; CDR3 DNA: TGTGCCAGCAGTTTGACCGGGACACTGGTGGCTGGGGCCAACGTCCTGACTTTC; CDR3 protein: CASSLTGTLVAGANVLTF
clone size: NA; J gene: TRBJ2-7; D gene: TRBD2; V gene: TRBV9; CDR3 length: 15; CDR3 DNA: TGTGCCAGCAGCGGGACTAGCGGGGGCTATGACGAGCAGTACTTC; CDR3 protein: CASSGTSGGYDEQYF
clone size: NA; J gene: TRBJ1-4; D gene: TRBD1; V gene: TRBV2; CDR3 length: 17; CDR3 DNA: TGTGCCAGCAGAGAGGGTAGAACGGGACAGGGGAATGAAAAACTGTTTTTT; CDR3 protein: CASREGRTGQGNEKLFF
clone size: NA; J gene: TRBJ2-7; D gene: NA; V gene: TRBV30; CDR3 length: 11; CDR3 DNA: TGTGCCTGGAGTGGAGATTCCGAGCAGTACTTC; CDR3 protein: CAWSGDSEQYF
clone size: NA; J gene: TRBJ2-7; D gene: TRBD1; V gene: TRBV2; CDR3 length: 17; CDR3 DNA: TGTGCCAGCAGTGAATTAAAGGGGGCGCCCACGCTCTACGAGCAGTACTTC; CDR3 protein: CASSELKGAPTLYEQYF
clone size: few; J gene: TRBJ1-5; D gene: TRBD1; V gene: TRBV2; CDR3 length: 14; CDR3 DNA: TGTGCCAGCCTTCCTGACAGGGGCAATCAGCCCCAGCATTTT; CDR3 protein: CASLPDRGNQPQHF
clone size: NA; J gene: TRBJ2-1; D gene: TRBD2; V gene: TRBV18; CDR3 length: 16; CDR3 DNA: TGTGCCAGCTCACCGTGGACTAGCGGGAGCTACAATGAGCAGTTCTTC; CDR3 protein: CASSPWTSGSYNEQFF
clone size: NA; J gene: TRBJ2-2; D gene: NA; V gene: TRBV5-1; CDR3 length: 15; CDR3 DNA: TGCGCCAGCAGCTTGGTACAGGGATACACCGGGGAGCTGTTTTTT; CDR3 protein: CASSLVQGYTGELFF
clone size: NA; J gene: TRBJ2-7; D gene: TRBD1; V gene: TRBV5-1; CDR3 length: 16; CDR3 DNA: TGCGCCAGCAGCCCCGGACAGGTTCTTATTGCCTACGAGCAGTACTTC; CDR3 protein: CASSPGQVLIAYEQYF
clone size: NA; J gene: TRBJ1-3; D gene: NA; V gene: TRBV6-1; CDR3 length: 13; CDR3 DNA: TGTGCCAGTATCCAGGGGTTGAGAAACGCCATATATTTT; CDR3 protein: CASIQGLRNAIYF